The clone carrying this T cell receptor beta chain was counted only a few times. The antigen is not known. Time point: week 3, after first cycle of checkpoint inhibitor. Sampling occurred pretreatment (T0) and at week 3 (W3), after cycle one of checkpoint blockade. Response was assessed by RECIST 1.1 at 12 weeks, except a couple of rapid progressors. Patients had no prior systemic cancer treatment, immunosuppressants or other active cancers. Data came from immunoSEQ multiplex PCR; TCRdb stores just in-frame clones and leaves some out. The sample includes 8,500 to 11,000 clones, more than 85% of them seen just once. This record belongs to a study of blood T cell dynamics during melanoma immunotherapy. The CDR3 has 15 residues. Germline CDR1 and CDR2: MNHEY and SVGAGI. V was shortened by 0 bases and J by 6 bases, with 14 bases between the two germline ends. Study results and limitations: Disease-control patients' PBMC repertoires became either more clonal or more diverse at W3.

The specimen comprised blood, sampled from a patient treated with checkpoint blockade. This TCR derives from a human donor with melanoma. J is TRBJ1-1 and V is TRBV6-5; TRBD1 might be the D (5 bases). The CDR3 DNA sequence: TGTGCCAGCAGTTACTCGAACAGGAAAAGGGCTGAAGCTTTCTTT. Its protein is CASSYSNRKRAEAFF.